This T cell receptor (beta chain) was captured by sequencing in a study of blood T cell repertoires in COVID-19. Germline CDR1 reads LGHNT; CDR2 reads FRNRAP. The CDR3 covers 10 residues. Using immunoSEQ multiplex PCR, the repertoire was profiled, and TCRdb retains in-frame clones only, with some absent. The data show around 480,000 clones, about 90% seen once. Of note for this clone: Sequence at one end of the junction differs from germline and may be a read error.

The chain carries TRBV12-5 and TRBJ1-1; D uncertain. This receptor was obtained from a woman aged 18-35 years who had recovered from COVID-19. The sample taken for sequencing was PBMCs or T cells enriched from blood (not recorded which). The CDR3 reads CASGSHRVSF. The CDR3 DNA sequence: TGTGCTAGTGGTTCGCACCGGGTTTCCTTT.